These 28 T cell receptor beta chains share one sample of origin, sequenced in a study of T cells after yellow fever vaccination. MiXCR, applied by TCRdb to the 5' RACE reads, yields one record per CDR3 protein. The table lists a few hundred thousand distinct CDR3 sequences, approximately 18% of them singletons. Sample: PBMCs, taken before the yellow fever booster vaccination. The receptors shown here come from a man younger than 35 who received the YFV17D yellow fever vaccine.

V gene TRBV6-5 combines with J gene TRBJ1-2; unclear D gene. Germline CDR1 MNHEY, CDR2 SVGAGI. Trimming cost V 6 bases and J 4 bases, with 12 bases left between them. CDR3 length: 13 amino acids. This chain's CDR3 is CASRFTTGYGYTF. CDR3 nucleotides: TGTGCCAGCAGGTTCACCACGGGCTATGGCTACACCTTC.

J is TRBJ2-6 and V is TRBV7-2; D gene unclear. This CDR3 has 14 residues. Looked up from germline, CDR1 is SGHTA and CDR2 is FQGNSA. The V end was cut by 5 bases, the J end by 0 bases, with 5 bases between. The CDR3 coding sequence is TGTGCCAGCAGCACGACCTCTGGGGCCAACGTCCTGACTTTC. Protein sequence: CASSTTSGANVLTF.

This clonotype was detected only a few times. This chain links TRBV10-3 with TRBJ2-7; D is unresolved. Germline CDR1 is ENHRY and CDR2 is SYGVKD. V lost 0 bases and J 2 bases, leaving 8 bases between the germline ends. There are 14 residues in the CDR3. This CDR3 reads CAISESTRPYEQYV. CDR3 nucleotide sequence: TGTGCCATCAGTGAGTCGACGAGACCCTACGAGCAGTACGTC.

This CDR3 reads CASSYSQRGAPGDEQFF. CDR3 nucleotide sequence: TGTGCCAGCAGTTACTCCCAGCGGGGGGCCCCCGGCGATGAGCAGTTCTTC. The chain couples TRBV6-5 to TRBJ2-1; 9 bases line up with TRBD2. The ends lost 0 bases at V and 8 bases at J; junction bases unmatched: 11. Germline CDR1 reads MNHEY; CDR2 reads SVGAGI. This CDR3 is 17 amino acids long.

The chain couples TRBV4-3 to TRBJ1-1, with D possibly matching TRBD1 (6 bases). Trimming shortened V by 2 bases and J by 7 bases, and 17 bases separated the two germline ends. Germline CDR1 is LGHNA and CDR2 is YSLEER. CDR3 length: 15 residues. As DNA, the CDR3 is TGCGCCAGCAGCCAACTTGGGAGGGGGGCTGGTGAAGCTTTCTTT. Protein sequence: CASSQLGRGAGEAFF.

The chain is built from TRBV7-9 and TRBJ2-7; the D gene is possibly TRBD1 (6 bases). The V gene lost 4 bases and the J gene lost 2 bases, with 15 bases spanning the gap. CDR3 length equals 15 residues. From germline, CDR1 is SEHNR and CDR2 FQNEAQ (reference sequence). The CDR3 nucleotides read TGTGCCAGCAGCTCATTTGCACAGGGACCCTACGAGCAGTACGTC. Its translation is CASSSFAQGPYEQYV.

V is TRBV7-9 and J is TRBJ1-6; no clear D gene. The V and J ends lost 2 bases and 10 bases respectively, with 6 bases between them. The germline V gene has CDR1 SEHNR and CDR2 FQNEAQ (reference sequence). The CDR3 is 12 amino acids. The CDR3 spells CASSLFMSPLHF. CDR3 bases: TGTGCCAGCAGCTTATTCATGTCACCCCTCCACTTT. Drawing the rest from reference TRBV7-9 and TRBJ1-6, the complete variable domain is DTGVSQNPRHKITKRGQNVTFRCDPISEHNRLYWYRQTLGQGPEFLTYFQNEAQLEKSRLLSDRFSAERPKGSFSTLEIQRTEQGDSAMYLCASSLFMSPLHFGNGTRLTVT.

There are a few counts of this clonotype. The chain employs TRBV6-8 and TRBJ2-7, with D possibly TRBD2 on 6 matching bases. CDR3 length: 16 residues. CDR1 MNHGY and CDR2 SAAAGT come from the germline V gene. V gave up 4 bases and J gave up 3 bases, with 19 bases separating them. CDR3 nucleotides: TGTGCCAGCAGTTTCACCTCCGGGACGCGGGACTACGAGCAGTACTTC. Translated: CASSFTSGTRDYEQYF.

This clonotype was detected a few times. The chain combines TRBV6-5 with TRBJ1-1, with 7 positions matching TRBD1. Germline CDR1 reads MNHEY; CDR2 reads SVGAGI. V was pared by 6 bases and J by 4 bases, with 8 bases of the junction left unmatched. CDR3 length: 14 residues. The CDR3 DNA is TGTGCCAGCAGGGCAGACAGGGCCGGCACTGAAGCTTTCTTT. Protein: CASRADRAGTEAFF.

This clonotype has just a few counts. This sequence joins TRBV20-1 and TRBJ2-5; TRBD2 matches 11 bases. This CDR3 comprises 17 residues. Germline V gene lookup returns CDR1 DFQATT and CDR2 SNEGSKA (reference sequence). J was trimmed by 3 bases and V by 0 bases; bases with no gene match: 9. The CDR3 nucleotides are TGCAGTGCTAGAGATTGGGTACTAGCGGGGGCCAAAGAGACCCAGTACTTC. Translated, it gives CSARDWVLAGAKETQYF.

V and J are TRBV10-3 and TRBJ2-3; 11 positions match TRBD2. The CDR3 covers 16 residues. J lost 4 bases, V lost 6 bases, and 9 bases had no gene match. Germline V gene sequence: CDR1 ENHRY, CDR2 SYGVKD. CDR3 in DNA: TGTGCCATCAGCGTTAGCGGGGGGGCCTCAGCAGATACGCAGTATTTT. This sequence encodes CAISVSGGASADTQYF.

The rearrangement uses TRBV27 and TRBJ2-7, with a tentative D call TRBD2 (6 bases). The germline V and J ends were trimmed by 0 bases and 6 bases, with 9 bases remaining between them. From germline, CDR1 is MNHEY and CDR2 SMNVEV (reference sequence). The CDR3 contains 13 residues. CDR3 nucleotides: TGTGCCAGCAGTTTATCGGGGGGTAGCGAGCAGTACTTC. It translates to CASSLSGGSEQYF.

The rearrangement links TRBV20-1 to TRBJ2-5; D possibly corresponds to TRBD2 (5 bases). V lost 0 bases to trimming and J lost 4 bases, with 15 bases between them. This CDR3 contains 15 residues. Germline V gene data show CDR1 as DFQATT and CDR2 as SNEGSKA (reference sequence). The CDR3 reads CSARDPGVFGETQYF. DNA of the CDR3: TGCAGTGCTAGAGATCCCGGGGTATTTGGAGAGACCCAGTACTTC.

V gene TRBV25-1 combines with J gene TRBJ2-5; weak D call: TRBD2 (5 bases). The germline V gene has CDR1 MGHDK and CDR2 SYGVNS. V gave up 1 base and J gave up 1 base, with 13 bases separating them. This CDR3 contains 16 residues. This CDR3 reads CASSESRGHGQETQYF. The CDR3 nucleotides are TGTGCCAGCAGTGAATCAAGAGGGCACGGCCAAGAGACCCAGTACTTC.

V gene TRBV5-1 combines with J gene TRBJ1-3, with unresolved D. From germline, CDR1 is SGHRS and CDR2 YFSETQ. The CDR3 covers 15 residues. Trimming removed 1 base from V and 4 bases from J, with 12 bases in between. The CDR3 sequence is CASSLNSREGNTIYF. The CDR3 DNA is TGCGCCAGCAGCTTGAACTCCCGGGAGGGAAACACCATATATTTT.

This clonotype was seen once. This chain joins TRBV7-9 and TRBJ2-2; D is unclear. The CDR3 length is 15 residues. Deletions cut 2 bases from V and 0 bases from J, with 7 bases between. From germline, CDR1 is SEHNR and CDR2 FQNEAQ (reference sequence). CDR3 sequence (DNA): TGTGCCAGCAGCTTAAAGAACTCGAACACCGGGGAGCTGTTTTTT. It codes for CASSLKNSNTGELFF.

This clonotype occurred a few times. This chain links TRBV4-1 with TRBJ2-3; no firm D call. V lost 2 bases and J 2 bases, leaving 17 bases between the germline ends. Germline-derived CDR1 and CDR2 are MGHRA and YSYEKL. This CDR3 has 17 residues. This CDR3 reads CASSQPDGSLVTDTQYF. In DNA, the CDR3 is TGCGCCAGCAGCCAACCCGACGGCTCCCTAGTCACAGATACGCAGTATTTT.

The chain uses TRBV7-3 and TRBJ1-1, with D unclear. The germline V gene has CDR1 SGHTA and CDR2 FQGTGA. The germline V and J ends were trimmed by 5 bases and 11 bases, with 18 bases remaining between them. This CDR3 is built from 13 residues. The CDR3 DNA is TGTGCCAGCAGCCCTGGCGGATCTCCGCGGGCTTTCTTT. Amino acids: CASSPGGSPRAFF.

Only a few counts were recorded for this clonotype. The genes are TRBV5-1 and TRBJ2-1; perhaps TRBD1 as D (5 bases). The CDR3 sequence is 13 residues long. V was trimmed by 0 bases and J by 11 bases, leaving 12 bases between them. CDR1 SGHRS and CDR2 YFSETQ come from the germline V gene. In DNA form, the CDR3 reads TGCGCCAGCAGCTTGGGGCAGGGAACCCAGCAGTTCTTC. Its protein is CASSLGQGTQQFF.

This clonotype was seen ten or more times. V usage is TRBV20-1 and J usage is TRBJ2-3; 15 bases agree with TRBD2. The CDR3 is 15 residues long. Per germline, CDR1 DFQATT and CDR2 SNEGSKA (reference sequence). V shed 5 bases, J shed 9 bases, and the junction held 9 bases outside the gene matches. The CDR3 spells CSAAQGLAGGGTQYF. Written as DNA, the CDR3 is TGCAGTGCTGCCCAGGGACTAGCGGGGGGAGGGACGCAGTATTTT.

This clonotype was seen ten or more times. The CDR3 here is CASSHDRWNTEAFF. CDR3 nucleotides: TGCGCCAGCAGCCATGACCGGTGGAACACTGAAGCTTTCTTT. The J gene is TRBJ1-1, the V gene TRBV4-3; D call uncertain. Germline V CDR1 and CDR2: LGHNA, YSLEER. The germline V and J ends were trimmed by 3 bases and 1 base, with 9 bases remaining between them. This CDR3 contains 14 residues.

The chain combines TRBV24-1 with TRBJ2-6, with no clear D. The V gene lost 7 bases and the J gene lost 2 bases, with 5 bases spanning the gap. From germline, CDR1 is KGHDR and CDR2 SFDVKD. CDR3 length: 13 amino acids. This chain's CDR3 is CATSQAGANVLTF. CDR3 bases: TGTGCCACCAGCCAGGCTGGGGCCAACGTCCTGACTTTC.

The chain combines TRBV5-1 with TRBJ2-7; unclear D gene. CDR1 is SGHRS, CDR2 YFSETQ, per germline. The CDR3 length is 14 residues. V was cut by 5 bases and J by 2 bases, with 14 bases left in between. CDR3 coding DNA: TGCGCCAGCAGTCCTTGGAAAACGGCCTACGAGCAGTACTTC. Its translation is CASSPWKTAYEQYF.

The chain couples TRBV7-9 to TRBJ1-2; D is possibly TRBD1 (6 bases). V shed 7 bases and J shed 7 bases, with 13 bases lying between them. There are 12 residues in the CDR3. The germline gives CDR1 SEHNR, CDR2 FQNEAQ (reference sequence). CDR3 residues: CASTLGGPGYTF. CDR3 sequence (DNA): TGTGCCAGCACCCTAGGGGGTCCTGGCTACACCTTC.

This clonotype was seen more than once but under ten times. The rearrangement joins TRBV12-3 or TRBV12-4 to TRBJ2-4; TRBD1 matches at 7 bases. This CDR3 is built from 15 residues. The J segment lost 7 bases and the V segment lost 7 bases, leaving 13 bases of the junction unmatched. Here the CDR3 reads CASTLRQGGLNIQYF. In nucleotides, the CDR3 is TGTGCCAGCACCCTGCGACAGGGCGGGCTGAACATTCAGTACTTC.

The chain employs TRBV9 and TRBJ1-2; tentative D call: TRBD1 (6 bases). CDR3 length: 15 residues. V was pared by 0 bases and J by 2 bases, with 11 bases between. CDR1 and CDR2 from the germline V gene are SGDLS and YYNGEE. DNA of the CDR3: TGTGCCAGCAGCGTAGCCGGACAGTTAAACTATGGCTACACCTTC. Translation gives CASSVAGQLNYGYTF.

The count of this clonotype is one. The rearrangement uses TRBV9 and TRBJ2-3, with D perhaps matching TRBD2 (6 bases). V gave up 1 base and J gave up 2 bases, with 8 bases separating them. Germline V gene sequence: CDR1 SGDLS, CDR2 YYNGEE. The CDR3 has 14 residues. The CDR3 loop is CASSVRGTTDTQYF. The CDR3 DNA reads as TGTGCCAGCAGCGTACGGGGGACCACAGATACGCAGTATTTT.

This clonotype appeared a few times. CDR3 sequence (DNA): TGTGCCAGCAGCCCCCCCTCCGGGGCCGCCTACGAGCAGTACTTC. Protein product: CASSPPSGAAYEQYF. The rearrangement joins TRBV7-2 to TRBJ2-7; D is tentatively TRBD1 or TRBD2 (5 bases each). CDR3 length: 15 amino acids. V was pared by 5 bases and J by 2 bases, with 16 bases between. From germline, CDR1 is SGHTA and CDR2 FQGNSA.